This TCR beta chain emerged from a study of Ad26.COV2.S vaccination and SARS-CoV-2 variants. V was cut by 2 bases and J by 5 bases, with 18 bases left in between. The CDR3 spans 17 residues. CDR1 and CDR2 (germline): SGHVS, FQNEAQ. The data were produced by immunoSEQ multiplex PCR, yet TCRdb's version contains in-frame clones alone and is incomplete. This sample has about 420,000 clones, with approximately 88% found just once. The study's findings and limits: Relative to placebo recipients, vaccine recipients exhibited elevated spike-specific TCR breadth.

About this clone: Antigen unknown.

Treatment in this sample: 19 received Ad26.COV2.S at low or high dose, single or two shots; about 5 received placebo; per-sample allocation not given. Sampling took place 63 days after the first vaccine or placebo injection. The specimen was peripheral blood, collected in a trial of Ad26.COV2.S vaccine versus placebo. The sequence came from a person aged 18 to 59 who received the Ad26.COV2.S COVID-19 vaccine or a placebo. The rearrangement uses TRBV7-8 and TRBJ2-2; TRBD1 might be the D (7 bases). As DNA, the CDR3 is TGTGCCAGCAGCTTACGAGATAAGGGGGCGGGAACCGGGGAGCTGTTTTTT. Amino acid sequence: CASSLRDKGAGTGELFF.